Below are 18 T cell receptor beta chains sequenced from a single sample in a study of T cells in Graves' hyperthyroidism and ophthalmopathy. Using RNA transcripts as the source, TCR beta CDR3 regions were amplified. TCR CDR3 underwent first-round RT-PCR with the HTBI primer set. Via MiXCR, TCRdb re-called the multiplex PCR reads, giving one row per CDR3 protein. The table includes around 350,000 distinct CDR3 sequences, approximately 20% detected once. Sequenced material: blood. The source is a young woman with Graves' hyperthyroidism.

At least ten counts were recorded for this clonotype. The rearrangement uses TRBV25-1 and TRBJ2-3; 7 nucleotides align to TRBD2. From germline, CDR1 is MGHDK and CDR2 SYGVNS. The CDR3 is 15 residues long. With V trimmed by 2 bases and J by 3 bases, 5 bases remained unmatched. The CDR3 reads CASSEGAGETDTQYF. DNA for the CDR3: TGTGCCAGCAGTGAAGGGGCGGGGGAGACAGATACGCAGTATTTT.

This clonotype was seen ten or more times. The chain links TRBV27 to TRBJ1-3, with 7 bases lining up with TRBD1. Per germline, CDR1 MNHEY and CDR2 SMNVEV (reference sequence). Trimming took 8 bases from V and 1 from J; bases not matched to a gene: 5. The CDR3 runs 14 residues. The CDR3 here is CASRQGWSGNTIYF. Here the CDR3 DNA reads TGTGCCAGCCGACAGGGCTGGTCTGGAAACACCATATATTTT.

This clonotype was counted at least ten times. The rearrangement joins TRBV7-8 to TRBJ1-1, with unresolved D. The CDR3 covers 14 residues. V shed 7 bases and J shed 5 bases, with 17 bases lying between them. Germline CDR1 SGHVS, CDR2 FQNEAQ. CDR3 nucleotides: TGTGCCAGCACCTCCATCGCGAGTATTACTGAAGCTTTCTTT. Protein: CASTSIASITEAFF.

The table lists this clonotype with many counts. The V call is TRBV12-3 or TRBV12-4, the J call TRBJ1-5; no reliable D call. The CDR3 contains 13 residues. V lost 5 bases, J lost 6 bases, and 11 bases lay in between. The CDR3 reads CASSVGERQPQHF. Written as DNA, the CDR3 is TGTGCCAGCAGTGTCGGGGAACGTCAGCCCCAGCATTTT.

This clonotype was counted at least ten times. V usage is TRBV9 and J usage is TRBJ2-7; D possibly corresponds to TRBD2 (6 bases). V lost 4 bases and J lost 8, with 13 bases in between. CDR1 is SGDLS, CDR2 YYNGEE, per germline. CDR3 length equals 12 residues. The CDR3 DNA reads TGTGCCAGCAGCCCCTCCCGCGGGAAGCAGTACTTC. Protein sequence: CASSPSRGKQYF.

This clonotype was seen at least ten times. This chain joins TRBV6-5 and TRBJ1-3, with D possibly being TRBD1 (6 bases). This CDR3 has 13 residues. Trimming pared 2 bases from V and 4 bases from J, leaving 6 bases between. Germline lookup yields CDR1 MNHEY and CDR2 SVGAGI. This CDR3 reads CASSYTGGNTIYF. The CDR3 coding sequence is TGTGCCAGCAGTTACACAGGGGGAAACACCATATATTTT.

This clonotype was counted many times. The CDR3 bases are TGTGCCAGCAGCCCCGTGAGAGGAAACACCATATATTTT. It codes for CASSPVRGNTIYF. J is TRBJ1-3 and V is TRBV7-8; D unresolved. The CDR3 contains 13 residues. V lost 5 bases and J lost 4, with 9 bases in between. Germline V gives CDR1 SGHVS, CDR2 FQNEAQ. Drawing the rest from reference TRBV7-8 and TRBJ1-3, the complete variable domain is GAGVSQSPRYKVAKRGQDVALRCDPISGHVSLFWYQQALGQGPEFLTYFQNEAQLDKSGLPSDRFFAERPEGSVSTLKIQRTQQEDSAVYLCASSPVRGNTIYFGEGSWLTVV.

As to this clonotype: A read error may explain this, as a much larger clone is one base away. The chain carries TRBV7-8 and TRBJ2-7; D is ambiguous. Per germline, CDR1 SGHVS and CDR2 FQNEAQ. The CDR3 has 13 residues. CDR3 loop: CANSLQESYEQYF. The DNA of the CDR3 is TGTGCCAACAGCCTCCAGGAATCCTACGAGCAGTACTTC.

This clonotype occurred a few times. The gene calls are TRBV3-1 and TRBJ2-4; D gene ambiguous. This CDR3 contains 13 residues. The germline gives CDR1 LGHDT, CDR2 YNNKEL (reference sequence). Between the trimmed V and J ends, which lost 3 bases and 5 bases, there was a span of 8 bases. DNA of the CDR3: TGTGCCAGCAGCCAGAGGACGGAAAACATTCAGTACTTC. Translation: CASSQRTENIQYF.

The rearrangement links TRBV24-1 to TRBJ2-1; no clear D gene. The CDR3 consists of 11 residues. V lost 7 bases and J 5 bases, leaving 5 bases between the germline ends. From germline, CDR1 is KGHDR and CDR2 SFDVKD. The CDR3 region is CATSRDNEQFF. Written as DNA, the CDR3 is TGTGCCACCAGCCGGGACAATGAGCAGTTCTTC.

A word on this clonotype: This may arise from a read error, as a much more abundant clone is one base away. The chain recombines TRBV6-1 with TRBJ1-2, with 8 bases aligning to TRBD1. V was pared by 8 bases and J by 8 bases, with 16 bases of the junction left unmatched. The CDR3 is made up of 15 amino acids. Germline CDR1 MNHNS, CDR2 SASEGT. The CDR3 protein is CASWPPGQGMGGYTF. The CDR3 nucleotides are TGTGCCAGCTGGCCCCCCGGACAGGGAATGGGGGGCTACACCTTC.

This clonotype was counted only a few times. CDR3 sequence reads: CASSGGQGVLETQYF. The CDR3 DNA follows: TGTGCCAGCAGTGGCGGACAGGGTGTTCTCGAGACCCAGTACTTC. The V gene is TRBV6-1, the J gene TRBJ2-5, with TRBD1 identical over 8 bases. CDR1 is MNHNS and CDR2 is SASEGT in the germline V gene. With V trimmed by 4 bases and J by 5 bases, 9 bases remained unmatched. The CDR3 spans 15 residues.

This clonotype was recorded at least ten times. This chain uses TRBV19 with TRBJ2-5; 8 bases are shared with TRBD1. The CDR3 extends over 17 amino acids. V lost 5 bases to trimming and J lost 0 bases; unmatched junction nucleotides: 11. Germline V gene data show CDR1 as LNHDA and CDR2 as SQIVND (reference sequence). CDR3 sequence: CASSPSIGTGDQETQYF. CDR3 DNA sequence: TGTGCCAGTAGTCCGAGCATCGGGACAGGAGACCAAGAGACCCAGTACTTC.

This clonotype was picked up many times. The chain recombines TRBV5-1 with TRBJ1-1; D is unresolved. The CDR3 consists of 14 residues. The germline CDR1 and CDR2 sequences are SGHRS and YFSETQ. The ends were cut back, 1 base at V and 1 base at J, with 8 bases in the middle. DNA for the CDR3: TGCGCCAGCAGCTTGATGTCCGGGAACACTGAAGCTTTCTTT. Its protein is CASSLMSGNTEAFF.

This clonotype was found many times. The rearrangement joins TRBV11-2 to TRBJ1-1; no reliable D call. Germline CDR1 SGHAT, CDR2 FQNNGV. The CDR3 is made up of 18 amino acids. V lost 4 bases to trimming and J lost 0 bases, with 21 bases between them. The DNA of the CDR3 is TGTGCCAGCAGCTCCCCTAATGAGTTGTTCTTATTGAACACTGAAGCTTTCTTT. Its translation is CASSSPNELFLLNTEAFF.

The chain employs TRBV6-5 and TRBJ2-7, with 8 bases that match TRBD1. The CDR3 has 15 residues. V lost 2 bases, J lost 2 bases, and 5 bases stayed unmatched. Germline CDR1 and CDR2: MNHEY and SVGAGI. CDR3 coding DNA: TGTGCCAGCAGTTACGGGACAGGCGGCGCCTACGAGCAGTACTTC. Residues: CASSYGTGGAYEQYF.

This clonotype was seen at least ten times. The CDR3 is CASSFAGWMNQPQHF. Written as DNA, the CDR3 is TGTGCCAGCAGTTTCGCAGGGTGGATGAATCAGCCCCAGCATTTT. V gene TRBV12-3 or TRBV12-4 combines with J gene TRBJ1-5; the D gene is possibly TRBD1 (5 bases). The CDR3 contains 15 residues. Deletions cut 3 bases from V and 4 bases from J, with 13 bases between.

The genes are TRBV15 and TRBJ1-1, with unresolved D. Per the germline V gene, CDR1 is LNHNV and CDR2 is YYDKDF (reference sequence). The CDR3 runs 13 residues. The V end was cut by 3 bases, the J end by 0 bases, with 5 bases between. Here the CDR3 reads CATSSPLNTEAFF. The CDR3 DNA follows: TGTGCCACCAGCAGCCCCCTGAACACTGAAGCTTTCTTT.